This TCR beta chain stems from a study of T-cell reconstitution after alpha-beta-depleted transplantation in children. Unique molecular identifiers were used in preparing the TCRbeta library. A single record per CDR3 protein comes from TCRdb applying MiXCR to the PCR reads. The sample consists of 500,000 or so distinct CDR3 sequences, 30% to 35% of them appearing once. Only a few counts were recorded for this clonotype. This receptor was obtained from a human donor who donated a stem cell graft to a child with aplastic anemia. The sequences come from PBMCs from the stem cell graft donor, collected from the stem cell graft.

The CDR3 DNA reads as TGCAGCGTTGCCGGGGGAGGTCTGAGCTACAATGAGCAGTTCTTC. Its protein product is CSVAGGGLSYNEQFF. The V call is TRBV29-1, the J call TRBJ2-1, with D possibly matching TRBD2 (6 bases). V was clipped by 4 bases and J by 3 bases, with 16 bases between them. The CDR3 is 15 amino acids. The germline gives CDR1 SQVTM, CDR2 ANQGSEA.